This T cell receptor (beta chain) originates from a study of T cell responses to AZD1222 COVID-19 vaccine. Repertoires were generated with immunoSEQ multiplex PCR, while TCRdb's copy carries only in-frame clones and drops some. Among more than 70,000 clones listed, 87% were seen once. Germline V gene data show CDR1 as LNHDA and CDR2 as SQIVND (reference sequence). CDR3 size: 14 residues. Unmatched junction bases numbered 9, after V lost 5 bases and J lost 5 bases. The genes are TRBV19 and TRBJ2-7; 7 nucleotides line up with TRBD1. The receptor was isolated from an adult in good health. Material: peripheral blood, obtained on day 0 of AZD1222 vaccination. CDR3 nucleotides: TGTGCCAGTAGTCGAGAGGACAGGTTCCACGAGCAGTACTTC. Amino acid sequence: CASSREDRFHEQYF.